This T cell receptor (beta chain) was obtained from a study of vaccination and CD4 T cells after COVID-19. Sequence data for DNA of cultured CD4+ T cells were generated by the Oncomine TCR Beta short-read assay. The authors extracted genomic DNA from cultured CD4+ T cells. A single record per CDR3 protein comes from TCRdb applying MiXCR to the PCR reads. The table lists fewer than 10,000 distinct CDR3 sequences, under 40% of them singletons, with 25% to 30% in the top ten. In this sample, this clonotype turned up a few times. The antigen is undetermined. Documented treatment: roughly 11-day PBMC culture with coronavirus spike peptide pools or control peptides (ViraFEST assay). CD4+ T cells that came from the unexposed donor were collected before the COVID-19 pandemic (2011-2018). Per well, about 2.2 million PBMCs were cultured in the presence of roughly 9 IU/ml IL-2 and 9 to 10 ug/ml peptide pools.

This CDR3 has 16 amino acids. CDR1 and CDR2 from the germline V gene are SGHTA and FQGTGA. V shed 0 bases and J shed 1 base, with 9 bases lying between them. The V call is TRBV7-3, the J call TRBJ2-2, with a tentative D call TRBD1 (5 bases). This sequence originates from a human donor in good health. The source material was CD4+ T cells from blood, cultured in vitro. In DNA form, the CDR3 reads TGTGCCAGCAGCTTAACGAGAGGACAGAACACCGGGGAGCTGTTTTTT. It encodes CASSLTRGQNTGELFF.